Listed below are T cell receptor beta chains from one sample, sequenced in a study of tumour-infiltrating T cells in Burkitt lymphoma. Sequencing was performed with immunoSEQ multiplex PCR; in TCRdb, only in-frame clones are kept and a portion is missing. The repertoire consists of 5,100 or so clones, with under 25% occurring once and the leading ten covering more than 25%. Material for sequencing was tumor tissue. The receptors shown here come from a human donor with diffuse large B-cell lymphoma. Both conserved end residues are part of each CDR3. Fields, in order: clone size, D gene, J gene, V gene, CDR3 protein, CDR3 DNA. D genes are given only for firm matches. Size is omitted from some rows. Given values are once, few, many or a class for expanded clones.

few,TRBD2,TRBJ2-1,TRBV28,CASSYSGTYNEQFF,TGTGCCAGCAGTTATAGCGGGACTTACAATGAGCAGTTCTTC
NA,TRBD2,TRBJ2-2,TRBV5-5,CASRKWAGENGELFF,TGTGCCAGCAGGAAATGGGCGGGAGAGAACGGGGAGCTGTTTTTT
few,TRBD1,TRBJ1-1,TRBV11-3,CASSIGQGKGTEAFF,TGTGCCAGCAGCATCGGACAGGGCAAGGGCACTGAAGCTTTCTTT
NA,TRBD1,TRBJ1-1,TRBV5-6,CASSRRGTTEAFF,TGTGCCAGCAGCCGCAGGGGGACCACTGAAGCTTTCTTT
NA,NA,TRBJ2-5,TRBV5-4,CASSLGGMGETQYF,TGTGCCAGCAGCTTGGGGGGGATGGGAGAGACCCAGTACTTC
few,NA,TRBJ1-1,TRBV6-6,CASSYESGVTEAFF,TGTGCCAGCAGTTACGAATCAGGGGTCACTGAAGCTTTCTTT
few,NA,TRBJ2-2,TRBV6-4,CASSIDGELFF,TGTGCCAGCAGCATCGACGGGGAGCTGTTTTTT
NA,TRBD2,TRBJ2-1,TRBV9,CASSQGSGRVANEQFF,TGTGCCAGCAGCCAGGGGAGCGGGAGAGTGGCCAATGAGCAGTTCTTC
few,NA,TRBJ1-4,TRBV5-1,CASSPLSEVKKLFF,TGCGCCAGCAGCCCACTAAGTGAGGTCAAAAAACTGTTTTTT
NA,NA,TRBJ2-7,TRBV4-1,CASSQDLQDYEQYF,TGCGCCAGCAGCCAAGATCTTCAGGACTACGAGCAGTACTTC
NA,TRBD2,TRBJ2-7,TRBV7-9,CASLLTGSTSGSYEQYF,TGTGCCAGCCTCCTGACAGGGTCGACTAGCGGATCGTACGAGCAGTACTTC
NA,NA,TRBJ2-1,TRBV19,CASRSGSYNEQFF,TGTGCCAGCCGTTCGGGCTCCTACAATGAGCAGTTCTTC